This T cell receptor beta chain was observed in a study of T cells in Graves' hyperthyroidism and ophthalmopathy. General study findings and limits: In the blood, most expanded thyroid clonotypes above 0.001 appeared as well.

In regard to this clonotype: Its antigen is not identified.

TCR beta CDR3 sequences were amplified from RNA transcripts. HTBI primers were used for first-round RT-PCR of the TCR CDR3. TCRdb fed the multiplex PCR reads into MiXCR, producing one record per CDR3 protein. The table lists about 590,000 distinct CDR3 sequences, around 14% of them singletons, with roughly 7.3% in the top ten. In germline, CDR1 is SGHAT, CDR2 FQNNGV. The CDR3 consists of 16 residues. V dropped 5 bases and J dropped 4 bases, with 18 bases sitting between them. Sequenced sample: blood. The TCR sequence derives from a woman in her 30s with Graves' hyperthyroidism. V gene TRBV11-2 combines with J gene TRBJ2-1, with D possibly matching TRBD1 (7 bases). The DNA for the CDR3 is TGTGCCAGCAGCCGATCCGCGGGACAGTATTACAATGAGCAGTTCTTC. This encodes CASSRSAGQYYNEQFF.